One sample yielded the 26 T cell receptor beta chains listed below, sequenced in a study of blood T cells in healthy people across ages. Then a second PCR, running about 6 to 12 cycles, was carried out with a sample-barcoded 5' primer and a J-beta primer mix. TCRdb reprocessed the 5' RACE reads with MiXCR, giving one entry per CDR3 protein. The data contain hundreds of thousands of distinct CDR3 sequences, 32% of them singletons. Sequencing input: blood. Every receptor here comes from a woman at least 80 years old in good health.

The chain has TRBV20-1 and TRBJ2-7, with D possibly TRBD1 on 6 matching bases. Deletions cut 2 bases from V and 4 bases from J, with 15 bases between. The germline V gene has CDR1 DFQATT and CDR2 SNEGSKA (reference sequence). The CDR3 spans 14 residues. This chain's CDR3 is CSARLRGQHYEQYF. The CDR3 bases are TGCAGTGCTAGACTCCGCGGACAGCATTACGAGCAGTACTTC.

This clonotype was recorded at least ten times. The CDR3 bases are TGTGCCAGCAGCAAAGTTAGGATGGGACGATACGAGCAGTACTTC. Its protein is CASSKVRMGRYEQYF. The chain recombines TRBV21-1 with TRBJ2-7; the tabulated D call, TRBD1, remains unverified against the DNA. TRBV21-1 is a listed pseudogene. The CDR3 contains 15 residues.

CDR3 in DNA: TGTGCCAGCAGTGAAACTAGGGGGGTACACAATGAGCAGTTCTTC. As protein: CASSETRGVHNEQFF. The genes are TRBV25-1 and TRBJ2-1, with D tentatively TRBD1 or TRBD2 (6 bases each). The CDR3 totals 15 residues. Trimming left V 2 bases short and J 5 bases short, with 13 bases between. Germline V gives CDR1 MGHDK, CDR2 SYGVNS.

The CDR3 loop is CSATGGLSYNEQFF. The CDR3 bases are TGCAGTGCAACAGGGGGCCTCTCCTACAATGAGCAGTTCTTC. V gene TRBV20-1 combines with J gene TRBJ2-1; the match to TRBD1 covers 9 bases. V shed 6 bases, J shed 0 bases, and the junction held 3 bases outside the gene matches. CDR1 and CDR2 from the germline V gene are DFQATT and SNEGSKA (reference sequence). This CDR3 is built from 14 residues.

The rearrangement links TRBV5-1 to TRBJ2-2; 12 bases match TRBD1. Unmatched junction bases numbered 8, after V lost 4 bases and J lost 4 bases. Germline CDR1 is SGHRS and CDR2 is YFSETQ. The CDR3 consists of 17 residues. CDR3 amino acids: CASSGGQGARITGELFF. CDR3 nucleotides: TGCGCCAGCAGCGGGGGACAGGGGGCCCGCATCACCGGGGAGCTGTTTTTT.

This clonotype was observed many times. CDR3 sequence: CASSPSYNEQFF. The CDR3 region has the DNA TGTGCCAGCAGCCCTTCATACAATGAGCAGTTCTTC. J is TRBJ2-1 and V is TRBV7-2; no clear D. Germline V gives CDR1 SGHTA, CDR2 FQGNSA. The CDR3 has 12 residues. Trimming pared 5 bases from V and 4 bases from J, leaving 6 bases between.

The V gene is TRBV4-3, the J gene TRBJ2-1; 9 bases agree with TRBD1. Germline CDR1 and CDR2: LGHNA and YSLEER. This CDR3 has 16 residues. Trimming cost V 4 bases and J 6 bases; bases outside gene matches: 10. The CDR3 coding sequence is TGCGCCAGCAGCCTATACAGGGGGCAGATGGGCAATGAGCAGTTCTTC. Translation: CASSLYRGQMGNEQFF.

In this sample, this clonotype turned up a few times. V is TRBV6-1 and J is TRBJ1-2; D call uncertain. CDR1 and CDR2 from the germline V gene are MNHNS and SASEGT. V was cut by 3 bases and J by 2 bases, with 16 bases left in between. This CDR3 spans 16 amino acids. The CDR3 DNA follows: TGTGCCAGCAGTGATGTGCTTCGGAAGGGAAACTATGGCTACACCTTC. Translating gives CASSDVLRKGNYGYTF.

This clonotype was seen many times. The chain couples TRBV5-1 to TRBJ2-3; 8 positions agree with TRBD1. Trimming took 4 bases from V and 3 from J; bases not matched to a gene: 13. This CDR3 is built from 17 residues. Per the germline V gene, CDR1 is SGHRS and CDR2 is YFSETQ. CDR3 protein: CASSARQGLGETDTQYF. The CDR3 DNA sequence: TGCGCCAGCAGCGCAAGACAGGGGTTGGGAGAAACAGATACGCAGTATTTT.

The sample holds many counts of this clonotype. This rearrangement joins TRBV20-1 to TRBJ2-5; TRBD2 agrees at 9 bases. The CDR3 has 15 residues. Germline CDR1 and CDR2: DFQATT and SNEGSKA (reference sequence). V lost 5 bases and J lost 5; bases outside the gene matches: 12. CDR3 DNA sequence: TGCAGTGCTCTCCTCGGCGGGGGGGCACGGGAGACCCAGTACTTC. It translates to CSALLGGGARETQYF.

About this clonotype: A read error is possible here, since a much larger clone lies one base away. The chain links TRBV7-2 to TRBJ1-5, with 7 bases identical to TRBD1. From germline, CDR1 is SGHTA and CDR2 FQGNSA. CDR3 size: 16 residues. The CDR3 nucleotides read TGTGCCAACAGCTTAGCGGGGGGGGACAGAAATCAGCCCCAGCATTTT. Residues: CANSLAGGDRNQPQHF.

This clonotype was counted many times. The chain carries TRBV11-2 and TRBJ2-7; 7 bases line up with TRBD1. With 3 bases clipped from V and 3 bases from J, the junction kept 14 bases outside the gene matches. The CDR3 sequence is 17 residues long. Germline CDR1 is SGHAT and CDR2 is FQNNGV. DNA of the CDR3: TGTGCCAGCAGCTTGCTGGGTGACAGGGTCCAAAGCTACGAGCAGTACTTC. This translates into CASSLLGDRVQSYEQYF.

This clonotype came up a few times. A much larger clone lies one base from this, so it may be a read error. The chain's CDR3 is CSAPGTGSYEQYF. CDR3 in DNA: TGCAGTGCTCCCGGGACGGGCTCCTACGAGCAGTACTTC. The chain joins TRBV20-1 to TRBJ2-7; the D gene could be TRBD1 or TRBD2 (5 bases each). The V and J ends lost 5 bases and 0 bases respectively, with 11 bases between them. Looked up from germline, CDR1 is DFQATT and CDR2 is SNEGSKA (reference sequence). This CDR3 spans 13 amino acids.

This chain links TRBV4-3 with TRBJ2-6; D is unresolved. This CDR3 region has 15 residues. Trimming removed 5 bases from V and 0 bases from J, with 8 bases in between. The germline V gene has CDR1 LGHNA and CDR2 YSLEER. Written as DNA, the CDR3 is TGCGCCAGCAGCTTAACCAACTCTGGGGCCAACGTCCTGACTTTC. It is translated as CASSLTNSGANVLTF.

A remark on this clonotype: Being one base from a much bigger clone, this may be a read error. The CDR3 does not close with the conserved phenylalanine or tryptophan, likely indicating a read error. V gene TRBV12-3 or TRBV12-4 combines with J gene TRBJ1-4; TRBD1 might be the D (6 bases). The CDR3 is 13 residues long. Trimming stripped 6 bases from V and 2 bases from J, with 7 bases between. The CDR3 DNA is TGTGCCAGCAGACAGGGTACTAATGAAAAACTGTTTTTG. This translates into CASRQGTNEKLFL.

This clonotype appeared a few times. This chain links TRBV20-1 with TRBJ2-3; TRBD2 matches at 15 bases. Trimming took 3 bases from V and 11 from J; bases not matched to a gene: 6. This CDR3 spans 14 amino acids. The germline V gene encodes CDR1 DFQATT and CDR2 SNEGSKA (reference sequence). As DNA, the CDR3 is TGCAGTGCTAGGGGAGGACTAGCGGGGGGGCGGCAGTATTTT. Encoded protein: CSARGGLAGGRQYF.

About this clonotype: A much more abundant neighbour one base away suggests this may be a read error. The chain has TRBV7-3 and TRBJ2-4, with 8 bases fitting TRBD2. The J call is doubtful: the DNA matches TRBJ2-7 better. The germline V gene encodes CDR1 SGHTA and CDR2 FQGTGA. The CDR3 length is 13 residues. The DNA of the CDR3 is TGTGCCAGCAGCCTCACGGGGGGGGTCGAGCAGTACTTC. The encoded protein is CASSLTGGVEQYF.

This clonotype showed up many times. The rearrangement uses TRBV20-1 and TRBJ2-7; 10 bases match TRBD2. Trimming took 0 bases from V and 5 from J; bases not matched to a gene: 7. The V gene's germline CDR1 is DFQATT and CDR2 SNEGSKA (reference sequence). The CDR3 sequence is 15 residues long. The CDR3 reads CSARDRAGGPHEQYF. The CDR3 nucleotides are TGCAGTGCTAGAGATCGAGCGGGGGGGCCGCACGAGCAGTACTTC.

This clonotype has ten or more counts. The chain has TRBV3-1 and TRBJ1-2, with D possibly matching TRBD1 (5 bases). Trimming took 1 base from V and 4 from J, leaving 7 bases between them. The CDR3 has 13 amino acids. Germline assignment: CDR1 LGHDT and CDR2 YNNKEL (reference sequence). The CDR3 loop reads CASSQGGGYGYTF. Here the CDR3 DNA reads TGTGCCAGCAGCCAAGGGGGCGGCTATGGCTACACCTTC.

This clonotype was counted a few times. The V call is TRBV30, the J call TRBJ1-4; 9 bases are shared with TRBD1. V shed 1 base, J shed 8 bases, and the junction held 8 bases outside the gene matches. Germline V gene sequence: CDR1 GTSNPN, CDR2 SVGIG (reference sequence). This CDR3 has 15 residues. CDR3 sequence: CAWSDGGTGSEKLFF. Here the CDR3 DNA reads TGTGCCTGGAGTGATGGGGGGACAGGGAGCGAAAAACTGTTTTTT.

The chain combines TRBV20-1 with TRBJ2-5, with TRBD1 matching over 9 bases. Germline CDR1 DFQATT, CDR2 SNEGSKA (reference sequence). With V trimmed by 6 bases and J by 5 bases, 10 bases remained unmatched. The CDR3 has 14 residues. CDR3: CSAPGTGSGETQYF. The CDR3, as DNA: TGCAGTGCCCCAGGGACAGGGTCTGGGGAGACCCAGTACTTC.

This clonotype was seen only a few times. The CDR3 is CASSIPGQLYEQYF. The CDR3 coding sequence is TGTGCCAGTAGTATTCCCGGACAACTCTACGAGCAGTACTTC. V and J are TRBV19 and TRBJ2-7; TRBD1 might be the D (5 bases). Trimming removed 3 bases from V and 3 bases from J, with 12 bases in between. Germline V gene data show CDR1 as LNHDA and CDR2 as SQIVND (reference sequence). The CDR3 spans 14 residues.

This clonotype was detected many times. As DNA, the CDR3 is TGTGCCAGCAGGAGGGACAGAGGAGGCAATGAGCAGTTCTTC. This encodes CASRRDRGGNEQFF. The rearrangement joins TRBV7-2 to TRBJ2-1, with 7 bases lining up with TRBD1. The V segment lost 6 bases and the J segment 6 bases; nucleotides outside the gene matches: 8. CDR3 size: 14 residues. From germline, CDR1 is SGHTA and CDR2 FQGNSA.

DNA for the CDR3: TGTGCCAGCAGTGAAAGTATGGGCACTGAAGCTTTCTTT. It codes for CASSESMGTEAFF. The chain joins TRBV25-1 to TRBJ1-1; D is undetermined. The CDR3 spans 13 residues. The ends were cut back, 2 bases at V and 4 bases at J, with 8 bases in the middle. Germline V gene data show CDR1 as MGHDK and CDR2 as SYGVNS.

The genes are TRBV5-1 and TRBJ1-2, with TRBD1 as a possible D gene (6 bases). The CDR3 is 14 amino acids. From germline, CDR1 is SGHRS and CDR2 YFSETQ. Trimming cost V 6 bases and J 6 bases, with 18 bases left between them. The CDR3 nucleotides are TGCGCCAGCAAGGGAGAACAGGGAGGGGATGGCTACACCTTC. This encodes CASKGEQGGDGYTF.

This clonotype was picked up many times. The CDR3 region is CASSTGTQNYGYTF. DNA for the CDR3: TGCGCCAGCAGCACAGGGACTCAGAACTATGGCTACACCTTC. The chain joins TRBV5-1 to TRBJ1-2; a possible D gene is TRBD1 (6 bases). Trimming removed 4 bases from V and 2 bases from J, with 12 bases in between. Germline V gives CDR1 SGHRS, CDR2 YFSETQ. The CDR3 spans 14 residues.